One and the same sample provided the 14 T cell receptor beta chains below, sequenced in a study of T cells in Graves' hyperthyroidism and ophthalmopathy. Authors of the study amplified TCR beta CDR3 regions from RNA transcripts. Primed by the HTBI set, a first-round RT-PCR was run on the TCR CDR3. Using its own MiXCR run on the multiplex PCR reads, TCRdb lists one record per CDR3 protein. The table has around 760,000 distinct CDR3 sequences, 35% seen once. Sequencing was carried out using blood. All receptors come from a middle-aged woman with Graves' hyperthyroidism.

In this sample, this clonotype turned up many times. A read error may produce the germline difference seen at one junction end. This chain links TRBV12-3 or TRBV12-4 with TRBJ2-5, with 9 bases fitting TRBD1. This CDR3 is built from 13 residues. The CDR3 loop is CASSFGQGETQYF. The CDR3 nucleotides read TGTGCCAGTAGTTTCGGACAGGGGGAGACCCAGTACTTC.

This clonotype was seen more than once but under ten times. The chain uses TRBV29-1 and TRBJ2-7, with 10 nucleotides matching TRBD1. Germline loops: CDR1 SQVTM, CDR2 ANQGSEA. The length of the CDR3 is 13 residues. The ends lost 4 bases at V and 4 bases at J; junction bases unmatched: 4. The CDR3 DNA is TGCAGCGTTGGAGGGGACAGGGGATACGAGCAGTACTTC. It translates to CSVGGDRGYEQYF.

As DNA, the CDR3 is TGTGCCTGTGGACAGGGGGCATACGAGCAGTACTTC. Its translation is CACGQGAYEQYF. The chain employs TRBV11-2 and TRBJ2-7, with 11 bases identical to TRBD1. This CDR3 comprises 12 residues. Germline CDR1 and CDR2: SGHAT and FQNNGV. After removal of 11 bases from V and 4 bases from J, the junction contained 4 bases not matched to a gene.

This clonotype was counted a few times. In DNA form, the CDR3 reads TGTGCCAGCAGCTCCCCCGGGGCCGGATCCTACGAGCAGTACTTC. Translated, it gives CASSSPGAGSYEQYF. V is TRBV7-4 and J is TRBJ2-7; D may correspond to TRBD1 or TRBD2 (5 bases each). The CDR3 has 15 amino acids. V lost 4 bases, J lost 1 base, and 14 bases lay in between. Germline CDR1 reads SGHVT; CDR2 reads SQSDAQ.

On this clonotype: A read error is possible here, since a much larger clone lies one base away. DNA of the CDR3: TGTGCCAGCGGCCGCTTGACTAGCAGACCCGAGGAGCTGTTTTTT. As protein: CASGRLTSRPEELFF. V gene TRBV7-9 combines with J gene TRBJ2-2, with TRBD2 identical over 7 bases. The CDR3 has 15 amino acids. Germline CDR1 reads SEHNR; CDR2 reads FQNEAQ (reference sequence). Unmatched junction bases numbered 16, after V lost 8 bases and J lost 10 bases.

This clonotype was detected many times. CDR3 DNA: TGTGCCAGTAGTATAGGCAGGGGCTATGGCTACACCTTC. Amino acid sequence: CASSIGRGYGYTF. The chain has TRBV19 and TRBJ1-2, with a tentative D call TRBD1 (6 bases). The V and J ends lost 1 base and 4 bases respectively, with 7 bases between them. CDR3 length: 13 amino acids. Germline V gene sequence: CDR1 LNHDA, CDR2 SQIVND (reference sequence).

This clonotype was counted only a few times. The germline gene is not matched at one end of the junction; a read error may be the cause. The chain uses TRBV7-9 and TRBJ2-7; 9 nucleotides align to TRBD1. The CDR3 is made up of 12 amino acids. CDR1 is SEHNR and CDR2 is FQNEAQ in the germline V gene (reference sequence). CDR3 sequence (DNA): TGTGCCGTTGGGACAGGGTCCTACGGGCAGTACTTC. This sequence encodes CAVGTGSYGQYF.

This clonotype was seen more than once but under ten times. The chain carries TRBV29-1 and TRBJ1-3; 7 bases match TRBD1. From germline, CDR1 is SQVTM and CDR2 ANQGSEA. The CDR3 covers 14 residues. V gave up 7 bases and J gave up 0 bases; unmatched junction bases: 6. The CDR3 region is CSGKTGNSGNTIYF. DNA of the CDR3: TGCAGCGGAAAGACAGGGAACTCTGGAAACACCATATATTTT.

The rearrangement links TRBV7-8 to TRBJ2-7; TRBD1 matches 8 bases. V was pared by 0 bases and J by 2 bases, with 3 bases of the junction left unmatched. Germline V gene sequence: CDR1 SGHVS, CDR2 FQNEAQ. The CDR3 has 15 residues. CDR3 in amino acids: CASSLARQGTYEQYF. Here the CDR3 DNA reads TGTGCCAGCAGCTTAGCGCGACAGGGGACCTACGAGCAGTACTTC.

This clonotype appeared many times. This chain links TRBV15 with TRBJ1-6; TRBD1 aligns across 9 bases. The J segment lost 7 bases and the V segment lost 0 bases, leaving 4 bases of the junction unmatched. CDR1 is LNHNV, CDR2 YYDKDF, per germline (reference sequence). The CDR3 contains 16 residues. Written as DNA, the CDR3 is TGTGCCACCAGCAGAGAAAGTGGGACAGGGAATTCACCCCTCCACTTT. Encoded protein: CATSRESGTGNSPLHF. Using reference TRBV15 and TRBJ1-6 for the parts outside the CDR3, the full variable domain is DAMVIQNPRYQVTQFGKPVTLSCSQTLNHNVMYWYQQKSSQAPKLLFHYYDKDFNNEADTPDNFQSRRPNTSFCFLDIRSPGLGDTAMYLCATSRESGTGNSPLHFGNGTRLTVT.

The rearrangement joins TRBV11-2 to TRBJ2-3, with D tentatively TRBD2 (6 bases). From germline, CDR1 is SGHAT and CDR2 FQNNGV. This CDR3 spans 16 amino acids. Trimming left V 1 base short and J 8 bases short, with 19 bases between. DNA of the CDR3: TGTGCCAGCAGCTTAGGTTCCGGGGCCCGAGCGGGTACGCAGTATTTT. Its translation is CASSLGSGARAGTQYF.

This clonotype was seen only a few times. The J gene is TRBJ2-7, the V gene TRBV7-9; 9 bases align to TRBD1. CDR1 is SEHNR, CDR2 FQNEAQ, per germline (reference sequence). This CDR3 region has 13 residues. Trimming took 8 bases from V and 4 from J; bases not matched to a gene: 6. The CDR3 coding sequence is TGTGCCAGCGGCCACAGGGGGCCATACGAGCAGTACTTC. As protein: CASGHRGPYEQYF.

V is TRBV24-1 and J is TRBJ2-7; 7 bases agree with TRBD1. The CDR3 is 15 amino acids. In germline, CDR1 is KGHDR, CDR2 SFDVKD. The trim removed 5 bases at V and 6 bases at J, leaving 12 bases unmatched. CDR3 nucleotide sequence: TGTGCCACCAGTGGTCCTGGACAGGAAGCCGGCGAGCAGTACTTC. Translated: CATSGPGQEAGEQYF.

This chain uses TRBV7-9 with TRBJ2-7, with D perhaps TRBD1 or TRBD2 (5 bases each). The CDR3 covers 8 residues. Germline V gene lookup returns CDR1 SEHNR and CDR2 FQNEAQ (reference sequence). The CDR3 nucleotides read TGTGCCAGCAGCTATGGGGGCGTC. This encodes CASSYGGV.